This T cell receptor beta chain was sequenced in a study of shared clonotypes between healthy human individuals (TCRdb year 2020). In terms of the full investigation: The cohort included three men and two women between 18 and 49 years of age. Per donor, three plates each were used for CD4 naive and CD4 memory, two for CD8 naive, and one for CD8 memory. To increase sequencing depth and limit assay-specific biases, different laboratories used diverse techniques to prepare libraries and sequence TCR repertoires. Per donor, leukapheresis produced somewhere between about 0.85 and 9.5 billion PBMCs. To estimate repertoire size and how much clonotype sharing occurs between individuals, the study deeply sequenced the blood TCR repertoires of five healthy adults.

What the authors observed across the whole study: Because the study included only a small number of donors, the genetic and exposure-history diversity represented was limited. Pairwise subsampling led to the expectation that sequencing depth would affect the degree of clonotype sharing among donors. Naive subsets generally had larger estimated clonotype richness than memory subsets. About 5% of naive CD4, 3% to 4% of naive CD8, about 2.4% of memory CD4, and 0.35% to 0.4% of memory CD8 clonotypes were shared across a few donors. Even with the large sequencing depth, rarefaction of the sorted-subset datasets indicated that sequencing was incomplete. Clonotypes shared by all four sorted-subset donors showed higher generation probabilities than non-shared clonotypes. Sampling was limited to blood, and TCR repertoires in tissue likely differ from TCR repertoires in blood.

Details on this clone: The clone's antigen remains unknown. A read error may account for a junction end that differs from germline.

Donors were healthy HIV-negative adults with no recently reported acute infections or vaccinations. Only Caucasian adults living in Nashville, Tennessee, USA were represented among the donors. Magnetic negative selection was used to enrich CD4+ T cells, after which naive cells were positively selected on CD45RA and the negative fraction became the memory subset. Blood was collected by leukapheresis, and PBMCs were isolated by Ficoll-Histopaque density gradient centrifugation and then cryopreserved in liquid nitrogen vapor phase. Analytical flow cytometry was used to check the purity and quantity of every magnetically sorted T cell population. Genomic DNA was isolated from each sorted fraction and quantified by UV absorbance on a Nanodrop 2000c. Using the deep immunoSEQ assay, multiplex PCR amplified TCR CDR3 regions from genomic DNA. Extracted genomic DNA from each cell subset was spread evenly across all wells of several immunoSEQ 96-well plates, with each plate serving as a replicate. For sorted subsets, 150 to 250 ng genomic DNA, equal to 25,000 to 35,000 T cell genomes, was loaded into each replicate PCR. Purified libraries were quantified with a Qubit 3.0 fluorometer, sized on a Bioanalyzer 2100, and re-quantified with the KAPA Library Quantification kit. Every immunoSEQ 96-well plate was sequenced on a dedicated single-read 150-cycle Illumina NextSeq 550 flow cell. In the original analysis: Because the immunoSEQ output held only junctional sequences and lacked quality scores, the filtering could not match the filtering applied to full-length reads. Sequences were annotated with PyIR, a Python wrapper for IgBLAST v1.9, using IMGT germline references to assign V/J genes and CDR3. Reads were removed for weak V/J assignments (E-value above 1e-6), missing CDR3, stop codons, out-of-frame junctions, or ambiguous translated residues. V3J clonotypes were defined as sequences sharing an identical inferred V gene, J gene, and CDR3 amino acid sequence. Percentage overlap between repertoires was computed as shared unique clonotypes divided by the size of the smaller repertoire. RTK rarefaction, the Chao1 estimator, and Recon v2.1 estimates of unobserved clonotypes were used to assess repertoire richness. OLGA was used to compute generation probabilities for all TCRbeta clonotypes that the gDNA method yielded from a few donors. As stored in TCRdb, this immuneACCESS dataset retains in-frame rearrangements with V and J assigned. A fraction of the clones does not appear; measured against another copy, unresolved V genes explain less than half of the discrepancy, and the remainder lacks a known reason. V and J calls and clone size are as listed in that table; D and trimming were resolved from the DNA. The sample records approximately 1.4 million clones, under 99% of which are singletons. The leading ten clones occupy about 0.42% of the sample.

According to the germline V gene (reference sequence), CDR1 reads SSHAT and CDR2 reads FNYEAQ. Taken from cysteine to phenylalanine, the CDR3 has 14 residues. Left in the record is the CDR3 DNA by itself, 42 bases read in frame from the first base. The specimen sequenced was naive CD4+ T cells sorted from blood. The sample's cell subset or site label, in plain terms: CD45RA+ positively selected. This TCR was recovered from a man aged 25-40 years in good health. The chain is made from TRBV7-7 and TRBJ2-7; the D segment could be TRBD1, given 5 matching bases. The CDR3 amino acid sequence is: CASSLEQGAYEQYF. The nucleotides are TGTGCTAGCAGCTTAGAGCAGGGTGCCTACGAGCAGTACTTC.